The 12 T cell receptor beta chains below come from one sample, sequenced in a study of T cell clonotyping in hematopoietic cell transplantation (dated by TCRdb to the early 2020s). Interpreted using the paper, the time point label stands for: recipient sample about 28 days before transplant, after cytoreduction. Library creation used the immunoSEQ multiplex PCR assay. Held by TCRdb, this immuneACCESS table contains in-frame sequences only and omits some clones. Under half of the omission traces to an unresolved V gene where checked; the cause of the rest is unknown. For this sample the table gives roughly 28,000 clones, of which 90% to 95% were detected only once. The ten biggest clones cover about 2.2% of the sample. The input for sequencing was peripheral blood mononuclear cells, taken before stem cell transplant. Source of these receptors: a man aged 50 or older with acute myeloid leukemia. Some clones in this sample may be carry-over from other donors' samples.

This chain uses TRBV5-4 with TRBJ2-1; 7 bases match TRBD2. Germline CDR1 is SGHNT and CDR2 is YYREEE (reference sequence). The V and J ends lost 5 bases and 3 bases, in that order; junction bases with no gene match: 5. This CDR3 spans 14 amino acids. This CDR3 is CASRWREGYNEQFF. The CDR3, as DNA: TGTGCCAGCAGGTGGAGGGAGGGCTACAATGAGCAGTTCTTC.

This clone was observed once. The V call is TRBV19, the J call TRBJ1-4; D may be TRBD1 (5 bases). The ends were cut back, 4 bases at V and 0 bases at J, with 12 bases in the middle. This CDR3 comprises 16 residues. The germline V gene encodes CDR1 LNHDA and CDR2 SQIVND (reference sequence). In DNA, the CDR3 is TGTGCCAGTAGTAGTCGGACACAGGCAACTAATGAAAAACTGTTTTTT. This sequence encodes CASSSRTQATNEKLFF.

This rearrangement joins TRBV15 to TRBJ2-1; 10 nucleotides match TRBD1. The germline V gene encodes CDR1 LNHNV and CDR2 YYDKDF (reference sequence). The CDR3 is 14 residues long. The V and J ends lost 5 bases and 7 bases, in that order; junction bases with no gene match: 5. In nucleotides, the CDR3 is TGTGCCACCAGCCTAGACAGGGGGCTGAATGAGCAGTTCTTC. Residues: CATSLDRGLNEQFF. Full variable domain (missing parts from reference TRBV15 and TRBJ2-1): DAMVIQNPRYQVTQFGKPVTLSCSQTLNHNVMYWYQQKSSQAPKLLFHYYDKDFNNEADTPDNFQSRRPNTSFCFLDIRSPGLGDTAMYLCATSLDRGLNEQFFGPGTRLTVL.

This chain links TRBV7-7 with TRBJ2-5, with 7 bases lining up with TRBD1. The CDR3 is 13 residues long. From germline, CDR1 is SSHAT and CDR2 FNYEAQ (reference sequence). After removal of 5 bases from V and 3 bases from J, the junction contained 3 bases not matched to a gene. In nucleotides, the CDR3 is TGTGCCAGCAGCCGGACAGGAGAAGAGACCCAGTACTTC. This sequence encodes CASSRTGEETQYF. Supplemented by reference TRBV7-7 and TRBJ2-5, the full variable domain reads GAGVSQSPRYKVTKRGQDVTLRCDPISSHATLYWYQQALGQGPEFLTYFNYEAQPDKSGLPSDRFSAERPEGSISTLTIQRTEQRDSAMYRCASSRTGEETQYFGPGTRLLVL.

The V call is TRBV2, the J call TRBJ2-3, with D uncertain. CDR3 length: 13 residues. In germline, CDR1 is SNHLY, CDR2 FYNNEI. Trimming cost V 6 bases and J 5 bases, with 12 bases left between them. This CDR3 is CASSEISRDTQYF. In DNA form, the CDR3 reads TGTGCCAGCAGCGAGATCTCTCGAGATACGCAGTATTTT.

This clone was counted a single time. The CDR3 DNA follows: TGTGCCAGCAGTTTTGGGGGCGGGGGGGTGATAGGCTACACCTTC. Translating gives CASSFGGGGVIGYTF. The chain is built from TRBV28 and TRBJ1-2, with D maybe TRBD1 (6 bases). The germline V gene has CDR1 MDHEN and CDR2 SYDVKM. The V gene lost 3 bases and the J gene lost 8 bases, with 19 bases spanning the gap. The CDR3 is 15 residues long.

The chain uses TRBV5-6 and TRBJ2-5; possible D gene TRBD1, 7 bases. Per germline, CDR1 SGHDT and CDR2 YYEEEE. This CDR3 is 14 amino acids long. Between the trimmed V and J ends, which lost 7 bases and 3 bases, there was a span of 16 bases. As DNA, the CDR3 is TGTGCCAGCCGTTCCAGGGGGGCTAAAGAGACCCAGTACTTC. Translation: CASRSRGAKETQYF.

The V call is TRBV2, the J call TRBJ2-1; D remains unclear. V lost 5 bases and J lost 7, with 9 bases in between. The CDR3 is 12 amino acids. CDR1 is SNHLY, CDR2 FYNNEI, per germline. CDR3 bases: TGTGCCAGCAGTCCCCTGAGGAATGAGCAGTTCTTC. Protein: CASSPLRNEQFF.

This chain uses TRBV5-4 with TRBJ1-4; 10 bases fit TRBD1. Germline-derived CDR1 and CDR2 are SGHNT and YYREEE (reference sequence). The junction had 8 bases not matched to a gene; V was cut back by 4 bases and J by 8 bases. The CDR3 contains 15 residues. DNA of the CDR3: TGTGCCAGCAGCCTCGGTGGGACAGGGGTAGAAAAACTGTTTTTT. This encodes CASSLGGTGVEKLFF.

This clone was seen once. This chain uses TRBV7-2 with TRBJ2-2, with D hard to call. V was pared by 5 bases and J by 6 bases, with 13 bases between. The CDR3 has 14 residues. CDR1 is SGHTA and CDR2 is FQGNSA in the germline V gene. The CDR3 DNA sequence: TGTGCCAGCAGCACCCAATGGGTAGCCGGGGAGCTGTTTTTT. Its translation: CASSTQWVAGELFF.

V gene TRBV19 combines with J gene TRBJ1-5; TRBD1 matches 9 bases. CDR1 is LNHDA and CDR2 is SQIVND in the germline V gene (reference sequence). The CDR3 contains 14 residues. The V gene end was trimmed by 10 bases and the J gene end by 1 base; junction bases not matched to a gene: 5. CDR3 sequence (DNA): TGTGCCACCCGAGACAGGGGGAGCAATCAGCCCCAGCATTTT. This codes for CATRDRGSNQPQHF.

This chain connects TRBV28 to TRBJ2-1; 11 bases agree with TRBD2. CDR1 is MDHEN and CDR2 is SYDVKM in the germline V gene. This CDR3 is built from 16 residues. V lost 2 bases and J lost 7; bases outside the gene matches: 7. The CDR3 DNA reads as TGTGCCAGCAGTTTAAAGAAAGGGACTAGCGGAAATGAGCAGTTCTTC. This encodes CASSLKKGTSGNEQFF.